The entry below describes one T cell receptor (beta chain). Its specific antigen is unknown. Base qualities were left out, and no much larger clone turns up one base away. V is pruned by 0 bases and J by 1 base, leaving 5 bases of the junction without a gene match. According to the germline V gene, CDR1 reads SGDLS and CDR2 reads YYNGEE. From the cysteine up to the phenylalanine, the CDR3 has a length of 17 residues. CDR3 DNA is the only sequence kept; it has 51 bases, read in frame from the first base. This record comes from a study of graft-versus-host responses after intestinal transplantation (dated by TCRdb to the early 2020s). In the study overall: The transplants that recipients got were multivisceral, liver-intestinal, or isolated intestinal. Rather than going through the commercial service, samples from a few later patients were sequenced in-house on an Illumina MiSeq and processed with MiXCR. Donor T cell macrochimerism was defined as a peak of at least 4% donor T cells among recipient peripheral blood mononuclear cells. Bulk TCR-beta CDR3 sequencing was used to track graft-versus-host and host-versus-graft alloreactive T cell clones in the graft, circulation and bone marrow after intestinal transplantation. Alloreactive clones were identified by sequencing pre-transplant mixed lymphocyte reaction products and comparing them with unstimulated pre-transplant donor and recipient T cells. Anti-thymocyte globulin induction was given to all recipients, followed by maintenance tacrolimus and steroids for two to four years. The cohort enrolled some 23 intestinal transplant recipients, one of whom was a retransplant, and a few patients without pretransplant specimens were excluded. The paper's findings and limits, for the study overall: High GvH to HvG T cell clonal ratios were observed in the allografts of patients with donor T cell macrochimerism. Conclusions were limited by the relatively low number and heterogeneity of intestinal transplant patients. Early after transplant, peak levels of circulating GvH clones were found to be associated with declines in HvG clones. GvH clones were detected in recipient bone marrow, and some appeared earlier in ileal mucosa or blood, consistent with an intestinal mucosal origin.

The sample's time point label is to be understood as: cells obtained before transplantation from donor or recipient. CD3+CD4+ and CD3+CD8+ populations were FACS-sorted from unstimulated pre-transplant donor and recipient cells taken from spleen or lymph nodes. The library was prepared using the immunoSEQ multiplex PCR assay. In most patients, genomic DNA was isolated using the Qiagen DNeasy Blood and Tissue Kit and sent frozen to Adaptive Biotechnologies for TCR sequencing. Adaptive Biotechnologies carried out high-throughput TCR-beta CDR3 sequencing of genomic DNA for most patients. The paper's data handling went like this. Adaptive's ImmunoSEQ software supplied the TCR sequencing data for 15 to 20 patients, while MiXCR and VDJtools were used to process a few other patients. CD4 versus CD8 sorting errors were corrected by removing sequences found in both subsets at a frequency ratio below 5:1. Because the origin of CDR3 nucleotide sequences shared between donor and recipient could not be assigned, those sequences were removed. Alloreactive clones required at least 2-fold expansion over unstimulated cells and minimum CFSE-low frequency of 0.002% (template counts) or 0.001% (read counts). A clone was considered mappable if detected in the sequenced pre-transplant spleen, lymph node, or MLR CFSE-low populations of the donor or recipient. Cumulative frequency of alloreactive clones was calculated as a percentage of all sequences weighted by copy number. In TCRdb, the immuneACCESS table is reduced to in-frame sequences with V and J assigned. These tables do not hold every clone; where another copy was compared, an unresolved V gene accounts for under half, and the others remain unexplained. V and J calls and clone size are as listed in that table; D and trimming were resolved from the DNA. The sample table contains 70,000 or so clones; only one count was recorded for around 82% of them. The top ten constitute roughly 0.4% of the sample.

This receptor was obtained from a human donor who was the organ donor for an intestinal transplant. Here the chain combines TRBV9 and TRBJ2-4; 9 of the junction bases match TRBD1. The sequencing used unstimulated CD4+ T cells sorted from spleen or lymph node cells, collected before transplant. For the CDR3, the sequence is CASSVGTGVGAKNIQYF. The nucleotide sequence is given as TGTGCCAGCAGCGTAGGGACAGGGGTCGGGGCCAAAAACATTCAGTACTTC.